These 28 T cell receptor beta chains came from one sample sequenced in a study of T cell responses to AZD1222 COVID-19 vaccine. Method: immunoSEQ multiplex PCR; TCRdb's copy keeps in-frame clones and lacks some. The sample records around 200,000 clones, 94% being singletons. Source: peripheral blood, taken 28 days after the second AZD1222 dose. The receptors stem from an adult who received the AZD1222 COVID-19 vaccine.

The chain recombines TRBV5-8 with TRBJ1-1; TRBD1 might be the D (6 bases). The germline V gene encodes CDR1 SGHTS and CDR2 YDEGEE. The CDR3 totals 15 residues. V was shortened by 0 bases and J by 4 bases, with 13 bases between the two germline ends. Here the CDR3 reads CASSLDYRVRTEAFF. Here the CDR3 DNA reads TGTGCCAGCAGCTTGGATTACAGGGTTCGCACTGAAGCTTTCTTT.

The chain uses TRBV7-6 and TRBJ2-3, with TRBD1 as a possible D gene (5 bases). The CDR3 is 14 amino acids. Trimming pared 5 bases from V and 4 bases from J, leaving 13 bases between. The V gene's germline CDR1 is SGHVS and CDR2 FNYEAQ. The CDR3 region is CASSEKGVADTQYF. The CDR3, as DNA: TGTGCCAGCAGCGAAAAAGGGGTTGCAGATACGCAGTATTTT.

The CDR3 nucleotides are TGTGCCAGCAGCTTAGGGGGAGGAGGCACTGAAGCTTTCTTT. Translated, it gives CASSLGGGGTEAFF. V and J are TRBV11-2 and TRBJ1-1; no clear D gene. The V gene's germline CDR1 is SGHAT and CDR2 FQNNGV. Trimming took 1 base from V and 4 from J, leaving 10 bases between them. The CDR3 is 14 amino acids.

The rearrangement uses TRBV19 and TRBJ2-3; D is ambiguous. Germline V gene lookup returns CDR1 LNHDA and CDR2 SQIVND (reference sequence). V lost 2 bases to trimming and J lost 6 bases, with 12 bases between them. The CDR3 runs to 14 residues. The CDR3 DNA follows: TGTGCCAGTAGTATACGGGCGATATCGGATACGCAGTATTTT. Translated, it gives CASSIRAISDTQYF. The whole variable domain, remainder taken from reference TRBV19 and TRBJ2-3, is DGGITQSPKYLFRKEGQNVTLSCEQNLNHDAMYWYRQDPGQGLRLIYYSQIVNDFQKGDIAEGYSVSREKKESFPLTVTSAQKNPTAFYLCASSIRAISDTQYFGPGTRLTVL.

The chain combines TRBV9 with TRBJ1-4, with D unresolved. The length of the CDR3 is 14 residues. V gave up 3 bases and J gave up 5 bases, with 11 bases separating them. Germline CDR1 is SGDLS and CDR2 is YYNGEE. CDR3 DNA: TGTGCCAGCAGCGCCCCGGGAAAAAATGAAAAACTGTTTTTT. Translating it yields CASSAPGKNEKLFF.

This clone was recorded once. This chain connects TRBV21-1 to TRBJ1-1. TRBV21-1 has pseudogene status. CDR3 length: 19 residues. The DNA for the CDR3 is TGTGCCAGCAGCAAAGCGGGCTTGTTGGGCCGGAGAGAGTGGACTGAAGCTTTCTTT. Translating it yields CASSKAGLLGRREWTEAFF.

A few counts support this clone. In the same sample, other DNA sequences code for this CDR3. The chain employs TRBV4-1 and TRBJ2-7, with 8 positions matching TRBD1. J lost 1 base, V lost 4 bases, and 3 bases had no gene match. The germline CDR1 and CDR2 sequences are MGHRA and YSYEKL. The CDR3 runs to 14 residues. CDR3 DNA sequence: TGCGCCAGCAGCCTCGGACAGGGTTCCTACGAGCAGTACTTC. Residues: CASSLGQGSYEQYF.

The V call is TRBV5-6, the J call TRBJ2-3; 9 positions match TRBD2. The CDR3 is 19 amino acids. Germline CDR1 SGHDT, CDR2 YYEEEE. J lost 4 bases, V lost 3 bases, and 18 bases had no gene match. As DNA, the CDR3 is TGTGCCAGCAGCTCCCCCCGGGGTCTTGGCGGGGGGGCCCCAGATACGCAGTATTTT. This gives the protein CASSSPRGLGGGAPDTQYF.

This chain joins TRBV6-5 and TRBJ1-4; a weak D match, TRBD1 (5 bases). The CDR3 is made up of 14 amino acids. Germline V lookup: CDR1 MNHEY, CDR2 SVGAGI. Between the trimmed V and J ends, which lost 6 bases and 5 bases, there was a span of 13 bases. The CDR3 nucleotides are TGTGCCAGCAGAGCCGGGACGGCAAATGAAAAACTGTTTTTT. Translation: CASRAGTANEKLFF.

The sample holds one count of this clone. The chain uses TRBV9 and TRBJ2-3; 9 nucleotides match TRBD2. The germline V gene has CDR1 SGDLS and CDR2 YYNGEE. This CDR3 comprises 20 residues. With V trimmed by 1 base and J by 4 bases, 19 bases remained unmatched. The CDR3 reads CASSVNQGPPEASGADTQYF. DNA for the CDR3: TGTGCCAGCAGCGTAAACCAAGGACCCCCGGAGGCTAGCGGGGCAGATACGCAGTATTTT.

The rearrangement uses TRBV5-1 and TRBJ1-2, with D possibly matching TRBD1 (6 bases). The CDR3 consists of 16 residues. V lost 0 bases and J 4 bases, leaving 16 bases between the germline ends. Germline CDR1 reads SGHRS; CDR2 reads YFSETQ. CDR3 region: CASSLAEAGESYGYTF. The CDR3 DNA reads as TGCGCCAGCAGCTTGGCCGAGGCAGGGGAGAGCTATGGCTACACCTTC. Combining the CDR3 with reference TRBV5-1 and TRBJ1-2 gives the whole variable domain KAGVTQTPRYLIKTRGQQVTLSCSPISGHRSVSWYQQTPGQGLQFLFEYFSETQRNKGNFPGRFSGRQFSNSRSEMNVSTLELGDSALYLCASSLAEAGESYGYTFGSGTRLTVV.

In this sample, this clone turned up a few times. The CDR3 nucleotides read TGTGCCAGCAGGCACACCGGGACCGGATCCTACGAGCAGTACTTC. This translates into CASRHTGTGSYEQYF. The rearrangement links TRBV6-1 to TRBJ2-7; D tentatively fits TRBD1 or TRBD2 (5 bases each). CDR3 length: 15 residues. The germline V gene encodes CDR1 MNHNS and CDR2 SASEGT. V lost 6 bases, J lost 1 base, and 16 bases lay in between.

Here the CDR3 DNA reads TGTGCCAGCAGTTACGAGGGCGTCGTGAACACTGAAGCTTTCTTT. Its protein product is CASSYEGVVNTEAFF. This chain uses TRBV6-5 with TRBJ1-1; no reliable D call. CDR1 MNHEY and CDR2 SVGAGI come from the germline V gene. Deletions cut 2 bases from V and 0 bases from J, with 10 bases between. The length of the CDR3 is 15 residues.

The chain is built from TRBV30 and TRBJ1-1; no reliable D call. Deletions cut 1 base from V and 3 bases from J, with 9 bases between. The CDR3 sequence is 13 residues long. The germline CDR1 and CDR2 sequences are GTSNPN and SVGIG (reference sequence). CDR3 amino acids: CAWSAETYTEAFF. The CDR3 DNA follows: TGTGCCTGGAGTGCTGAGACATACACTGAAGCTTTCTTT.

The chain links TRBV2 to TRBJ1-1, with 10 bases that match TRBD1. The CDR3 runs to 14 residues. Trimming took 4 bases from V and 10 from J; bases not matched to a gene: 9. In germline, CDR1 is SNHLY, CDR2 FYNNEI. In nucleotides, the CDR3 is TGTGCCAGCAGTGGACAGGGGGCGAACATCGGAGCTTTCTTT. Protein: CASSGQGANIGAFF.

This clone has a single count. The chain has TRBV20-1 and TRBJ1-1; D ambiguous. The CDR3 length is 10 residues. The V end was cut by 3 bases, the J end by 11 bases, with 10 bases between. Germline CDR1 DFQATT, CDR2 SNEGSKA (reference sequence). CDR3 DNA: TGCAGTGCTAGGGGCAGATTGGCTTTCTTT. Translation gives CSARGRLAFF.

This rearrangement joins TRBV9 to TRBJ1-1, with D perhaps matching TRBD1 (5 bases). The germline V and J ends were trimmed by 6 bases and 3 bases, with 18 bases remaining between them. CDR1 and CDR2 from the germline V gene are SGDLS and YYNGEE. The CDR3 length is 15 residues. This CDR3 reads CASNPLGGGDTEAFF. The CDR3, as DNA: TGTGCCAGCAACCCCCTTGGGGGAGGGGACACTGAAGCTTTCTTT. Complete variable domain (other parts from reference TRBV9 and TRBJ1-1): DSGVTQTPKHLITATGQRVTLRCSPRSGDLSVYWYQQSLDQGLQFLIQYYNGEERAKGNILERFSAQQFPDLHSELNLSSLELGDSALYFCASNPLGGGDTEAFFGQGTRLTVV.

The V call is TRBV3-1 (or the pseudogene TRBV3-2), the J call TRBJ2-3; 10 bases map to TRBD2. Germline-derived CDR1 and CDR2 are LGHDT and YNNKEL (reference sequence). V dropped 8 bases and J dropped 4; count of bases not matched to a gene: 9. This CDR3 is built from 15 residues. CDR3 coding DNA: TGTGCCAGCGCCACCCCTAGCGGGGGTGCAGATACGCAGTATTTT. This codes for CASATPSGGADTQYF.

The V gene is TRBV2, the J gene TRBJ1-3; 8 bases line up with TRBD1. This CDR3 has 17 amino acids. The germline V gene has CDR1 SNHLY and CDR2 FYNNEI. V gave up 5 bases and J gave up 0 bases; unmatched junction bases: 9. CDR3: CASSRDRSKSSGNTIYF. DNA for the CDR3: TGTGCCAGCAGTCGGGACAGGTCAAAGAGCTCTGGAAACACCATATATTTT.

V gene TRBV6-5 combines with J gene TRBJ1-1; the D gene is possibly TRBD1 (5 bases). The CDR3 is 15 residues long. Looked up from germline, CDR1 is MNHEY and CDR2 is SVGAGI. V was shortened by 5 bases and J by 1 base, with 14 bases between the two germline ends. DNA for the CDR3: TGTGCCAGCAGTCGAGCCGGGACTACGAACACTGAAGCTTTCTTT. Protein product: CASSRAGTTNTEAFF.

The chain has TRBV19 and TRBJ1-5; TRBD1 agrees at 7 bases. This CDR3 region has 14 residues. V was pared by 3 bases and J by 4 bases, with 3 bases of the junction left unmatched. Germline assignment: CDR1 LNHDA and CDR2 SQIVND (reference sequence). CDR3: CASSIDRVNQPQHF. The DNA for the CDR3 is TGTGCCAGTAGTATCGACAGGGTTAATCAGCCCCAGCATTTT.

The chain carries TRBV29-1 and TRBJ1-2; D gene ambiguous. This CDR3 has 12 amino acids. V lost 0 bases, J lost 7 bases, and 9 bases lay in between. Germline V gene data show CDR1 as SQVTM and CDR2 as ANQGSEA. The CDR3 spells CSVEDRGGGYTF. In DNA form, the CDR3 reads TGCAGCGTTGAAGACAGAGGAGGTGGCTACACCTTC. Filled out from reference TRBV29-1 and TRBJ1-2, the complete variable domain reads SAVISQKPSRDICQRGTSLTIQCQVDSQVTMMFWYRQQPGQSLTLIATANQGSEATYESGFVIDKFPISRPNLTFSTLTVSNMSPEDSSIYLCSVEDRGGGYTFGSGTRLTVV.

CDR3 sequence: CASSLEGQTQETQYF. The CDR3 nucleotides are TGTGCCAGCAGCCTCGAGGGACAGACCCAAGAGACCCAGTACTTC. J is TRBJ2-5 and V is TRBV3-1 (or the pseudogene TRBV3-2); 7 positions match TRBD1. Germline V gene sequence: CDR1 LGHDT, CDR2 YNNKEL (reference sequence). This CDR3 is built from 15 residues. V lost 4 bases, J lost 1 base, and 6 bases stayed unmatched.

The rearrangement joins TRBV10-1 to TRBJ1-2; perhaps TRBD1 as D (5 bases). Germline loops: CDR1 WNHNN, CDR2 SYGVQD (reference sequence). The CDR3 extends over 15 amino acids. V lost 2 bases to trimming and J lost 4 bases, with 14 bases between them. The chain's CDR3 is CASSEGADLSYGYTF. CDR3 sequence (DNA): TGCGCCAGCAGTGAGGGGGCCGACCTATCCTATGGCTACACCTTC.

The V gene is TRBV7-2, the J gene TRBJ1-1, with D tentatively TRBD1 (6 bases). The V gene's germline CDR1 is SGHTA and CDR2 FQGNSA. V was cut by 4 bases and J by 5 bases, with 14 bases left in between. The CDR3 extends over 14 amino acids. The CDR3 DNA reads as TGTGCCAGCAGCTCGTACAGGGTGGGAACTGAAGCTTTCTTT. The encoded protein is CASSSYRVGTEAFF. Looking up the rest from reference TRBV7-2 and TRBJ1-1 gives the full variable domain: GAGVSQSPSNKVTEKGKDVELRCDPISGHTALYWYRQSLGQGLEFLIYFQGNSAPDKSGLPSDRFSAERTGGSVSTLTIQRTQQEDSAVYLCASSSYRVGTEAFFGQGTRLTVV.

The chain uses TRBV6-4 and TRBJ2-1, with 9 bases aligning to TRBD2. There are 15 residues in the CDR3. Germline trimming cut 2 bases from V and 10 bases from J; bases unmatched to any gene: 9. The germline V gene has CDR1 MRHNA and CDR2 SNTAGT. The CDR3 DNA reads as TGTGCCAGCAGTGACAGGGCGGGAGGGCCAAAGGAGCAGTTCTTC. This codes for CASSDRAGGPKEQFF.

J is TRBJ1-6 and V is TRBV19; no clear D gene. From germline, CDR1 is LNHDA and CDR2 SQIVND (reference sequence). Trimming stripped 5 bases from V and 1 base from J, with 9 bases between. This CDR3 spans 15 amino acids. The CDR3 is CASSFPGSYNSPLHF. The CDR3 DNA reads TGTGCCAGTAGTTTTCCGGGTTCCTATAATTCACCCCTCCACTTT.

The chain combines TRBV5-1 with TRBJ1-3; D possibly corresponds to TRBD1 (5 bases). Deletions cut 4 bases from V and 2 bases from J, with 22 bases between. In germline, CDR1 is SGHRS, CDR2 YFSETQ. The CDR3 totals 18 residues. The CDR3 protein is CASSASRDLLFPGNTIYF. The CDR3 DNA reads TGCGCCAGCAGCGCGTCCCGGGACCTTCTTTTCCCTGGAAACACCATATATTTT. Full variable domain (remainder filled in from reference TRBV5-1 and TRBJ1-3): KAGVTQTPRYLIKTRGQQVTLSCSPISGHRSVSWYQQTPGQGLQFLFEYFSETQRNKGNFPGRFSGRQFSNSRSEMNVSTLELGDSALYLCASSASRDLLFPGNTIYFGEGSWLTVV.